Listed below are T cell receptor beta chains from one sample, sequenced in a study of blood T cell repertoires in COVID-19. Using immunoSEQ multiplex PCR, the repertoire was profiled, and TCRdb retains in-frame clones only, with some absent. The data hold about 97,000 clones, with about nine tenths observed a single time. The specimen was peripheral blood. The receptor set was obtained from a woman aged 50 to 60 with COVID-19, enrolled during active disease. Each CDR3 is given with its conserved first and last residue. Fields, in order: clone size, V gene, D gene, J gene, CDR3 DNA, CDR3 protein. A D gene is named only where the DNA matches it firmly. Not all rows give a size; the values are once, few, many and, for expanded clones, a class.

-	TRBV27	TRBD1	TRBJ2-1	TGTGCCAGCAGTCTGGGACAGAATGAGCAGTTCTTC	CASSLGQNEQFF
-	TRBV27	-	TRBJ2-1	TGTGCCAGCAGTATGATTAGGACAGATTTATACAATGAGCAGTTCTTC	CASSMIRTDLYNEQFF
-	TRBV11-1	TRBD1	TRBJ1-1	TGTGCCAGCAGCTCGGACAGACAGGGGCTGGATGCTGAAGCTTTCTTT	CASSSDRQGLDAEAFF
-	TRBV18	-	TRBJ1-2	TGTGCCAGCTCACCACCTTCGATAACAGTTGAATATTCTAACTATGGCTACACCTTC	CASSPPSITVEYSNYGYTF
-	TRBV7-8	TRBD1	TRBJ1-1	TGTGCCAGCAGCTCCCGGGACAGTGTGATAGCTGAAGCTTTCTTT	CASSSRDSVIAEAFF
once	TRBV4-3	-	TRBJ1-1	TGCGCCAGCAGCCTTATAGGGGACATTGATACCATGAACACTGAAGCTTTCTTT	CASSLIGDIDTMNTEAFF
-	TRBV2	TRBD1	TRBJ1-5	TGTGCCAGCAGGACAGGGACATACAATCAGCCCCAGCATTTT	CASRTGTYNQPQHF
once	TRBV2	-	TRBJ1-3	TGTGCCAGCAGTGAAATGGGGCGAAGAAACACCATATATTTT	CASSEMGRRNTIYF
-	TRBV10-2	-	TRBJ1-5	TGCGCCAGCGCCTCGGTCCCAAATCAGCCCCAGCATTTT	CASASVPNQPQHF
-	TRBV11-2	TRBD2	TRBJ2-1	TGTGCCAGCAGCTCCTTCGGGACGGGGGGCAATGAGCAGTTCTTC	CASSSFGTGGNEQFF
-	TRBV5-1	TRBD1	TRBJ1-1	TGCGCCAGCAGCCTCCGGGACAGGAGTGGAGGCACTGAAGCTTTCTTT	CASSLRDRSGGTEAFF
-	TRBV12-5	TRBD1	TRBJ1-2	TGTGCTAGTGGTTTGCCAGGGACAGGGGCCGGGGGCTACACCTTC	CASGLPGTGAGGYTF
-	TRBV4-3	-	TRBJ1-1	TGCGCCAGCAGCCAAGTACGGGAACTCCCGGCCACTGAAGCTTTCTTT	CASSQVRELPATEAFF
-	TRBV7-2	TRBD2	TRBJ2-7	TGTGCCAGCAGCCTTAGCGGGGCTTCCTACGAGCAGTACTTC	CASSLSGASYEQYF
once	TRBV28	-	TRBJ1-4	TGTGCCAGCAGTTTAGCCCGCGGTGAAAAACTGTTTTTT	CASSLARGEKLFF
-	TRBV19	TRBD2	TRBJ2-3	TGTGCCAGTAACCGGCCGCGGGAGGGGGGGACGCAGTATTTT	CASNRPREGGTQYF
-	TRBV2	-	TRBJ1-2	TGTGCCAGCTTAGGTCGGGGGGCTCCCCGCGCTAGGTATGGCTACACCTTC	CASLGRGAPRARYGYTF
-	TRBV28	-	TRBJ1-1	TGTGCCAGCAGTGCCCGGATTATACAGGGCGGCGCTTTCTTT	CASSARIIQGGAFF
-	TRBV7-9	TRBD1	TRBJ2-1	TGTGCCAGCAGCTTAAGACAGGGGGACAATGAGCAGTTCTTC	CASSLRQGDNEQFF
once	TRBV5-8	-	TRBJ1-2	TGTGCCAGCAGCTTGGGACAGAACTATGGCTACACCTTC	CASSLGQNYGYTF
-	TRBV18	TRBD1	TRBJ1-1	TGTGCCAGCTCACCCGTACGCGCCGGGACAGGCAACACTGAAGCTTTCTTT	CASSPVRAGTGNTEAFF
-	TRBV2	TRBD1	TRBJ1-2	TGTGCCAGCAGGGACAGGTACCTGAGTGGCTACACCTTC	CASRDRYLSGYTF
-	TRBV3-1/TRBV3-2	-	TRBJ1-5	TGTGCCAGCAGCCAAGGGCACCTCAATCAGCCCCAGCATTTT	CASSQGHLNQPQHF
-	TRBV2	-	TRBJ1-2	TGTGCCAGCGAGGATAACACTAACTATGGCTACACCTTC	CASEDNTNYGYTF
-	TRBV2	-	TRBJ1-4	TGTGCCAGCGACCGGCCAGAGGATGAAAAACTGTTTTTT	CASDRPEDEKLFF
-	TRBV10-3	TRBD1	TRBJ1-6	TGTGCCATCAGGGGTGGGGACAGAGCAAATTCACCCCTCCACTTT	CAIRGGDRANSPLHF
-	TRBV14	TRBD1	TRBJ1-1	TGTGCCAGCAGCCAAGTAAACAGGGGAACTGAAGCTTTCTTT	CASSQVNRGTEAFF
-	TRBV19	TRBD1	TRBJ2-1	TGTGCCAGTAGGGCCGGGACAGGTCTTAATGAGCAGTTCTTC	CASRAGTGLNEQFF
-	TRBV5-1	TRBD2	TRBJ2-1	TGCGCCAGCAGCTTCTCGGGGGGGCCGTACAATGAGCAGTTCTTC	CASSFSGGPYNEQFF
-	TRBV19	-	TRBJ1-4	TGTGCCAGTAGTTCCACCATACCCCTCAAGATGGGGCTGGGTAATGAAAAACTGTTTTTT	CASSSTIPLKMGLGNEKLFF
-	TRBV9	-	TRBJ1-5	TGTGCCAGCAGCGTAGGGGGAGACAATCAGCCCCAGCATTTT	CASSVGGDNQPQHF